The source of this TCR beta chain is a study of blood T cell repertoires in COVID-19. Study-wide background: Acute-phase and convalescent COVID-19 samples originated in the United States, Italy and Spain. In each case, the material was cDNA or gDNA derived from T cells, B-cell-depleted T cells, or PBMCs.

Original data processing: Reference gene primer amplification gave nucleated cell count estimates. Produced via immunoSEQ multiplex PCR; TCRdb's table is partial and in-frame only. The V and J calls and clone size come from that table; D and trimming were worked out from the DNA. Of more than 400,000 clones listed, roughly 91% were seen once; the top ten hold 0.6%. In its sample, this clone was seen a few times. Each recovered donor of Cohort 3 presented with two negative PCRs, clearance, or symptom resolution. J gave up 10 bases and V 3 bases, and 1 base lay outside the gene matches. The length of the CDR3 is 14 residues. Germline loops: CDR1 SGHAT, CDR2 FQNNGV.

Sequencing input: PBMCs or T cells enriched from blood (not recorded which). This clonotype originated in a man aged 18 to 35 who had recovered from COVID-19. The chain has TRBV11-2 and TRBJ1-6; the match to TRBD1 covers 12 bases. The CDR3 region is CASSFGTGGSPLHF. As DNA, the CDR3 is TGTGCCAGCAGCTTCGGGACAGGGGGCTCACCCCTCCACTTT.